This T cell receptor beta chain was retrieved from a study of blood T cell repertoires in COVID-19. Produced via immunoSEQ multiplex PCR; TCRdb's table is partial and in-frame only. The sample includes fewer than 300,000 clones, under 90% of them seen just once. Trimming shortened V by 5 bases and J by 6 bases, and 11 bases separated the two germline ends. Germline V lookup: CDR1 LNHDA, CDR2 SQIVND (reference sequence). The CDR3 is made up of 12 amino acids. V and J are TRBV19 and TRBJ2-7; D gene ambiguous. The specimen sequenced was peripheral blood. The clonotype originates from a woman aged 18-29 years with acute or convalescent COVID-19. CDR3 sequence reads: CASSWAAGEQYF. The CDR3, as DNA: TGTGCCAGTAGTTGGGCAGCCGGCGAGCAGTACTTC.